These 27 T cell receptor beta chains originate from one sample sequenced in a study of blood T cell repertoires in COVID-19. Libraries were prepared by immunoSEQ multiplex PCR; TCRdb keeps only in-frame clonotypes and omits some of them. The table has about 430,000 clones, 88% seen once. The sequencing sample was made of PBMCs or T cells enriched from blood (not recorded which). The receptor set was obtained from a young woman who had been exposed to COVID-19.

The V call is TRBV9, the J call TRBJ2-7; 7 nucleotides agree with TRBD1. Germline-derived CDR1 and CDR2 are SGDLS and YYNGEE. V dropped 4 bases and J dropped 0; count of bases not matched to a gene: 4. The CDR3 runs to 14 residues. The CDR3 DNA sequence: TGTGCCAGCAGCACGGGACAGCTCTCCTACGAGCAGTACTTC. Translation gives CASSTGQLSYEQYF.

The chain carries TRBV11-2 and TRBJ1-3; maybe TRBD1 (5 bases). Germline-derived CDR1 and CDR2 are SGHAT and FQNNGV. V was shortened by 8 bases and J by 5 bases, with 16 bases between the two germline ends. The CDR3 consists of 14 residues. CDR3 bases: TGTGCCAGCTATTTAGACAGCTCACGAAACACCATATATTTT. Amino acids: CASYLDSSRNTIYF. Full variable domain (rest looked up from reference TRBV11-2 and TRBJ1-3): EAGVAQSPRYKIIEKRQSVAFWCNPISGHATLYWYQQILGQGPKLLIQFQNNGVVDDSQLPKDRFSAERLKGVDSTLKIQPAKLEDSAVYLCASYLDSSRNTIYFGEGSWLTVV.

V is TRBV18 and J is TRBJ2-7; a possible D gene is TRBD2 (6 bases). V was clipped by 3 bases and J by 6 bases, with 24 bases between them. CDR1 and CDR2 (germline): KGHSH, LQKENI. The CDR3 length is 17 residues. The CDR3: CASSPGRGSASLGEQYF. CDR3 nucleotide sequence: TGTGCCAGCTCACCCGGTCGGGGGAGCGCGTCCCTCGGCGAGCAGTACTTC.

The V call is TRBV7-3, the J call TRBJ1-1; D might be TRBD1 (5 bases). V was shortened by 4 bases and J by 3 bases, with 9 bases between the two germline ends. The CDR3 sequence is 13 residues long. CDR1 and CDR2 from the germline V gene are SGHTA and FQGTGA. The CDR3 DNA follows: TGTGCCAGCAGCTCGCAGGGTTACACTGAAGCTTTCTTT. Amino acid sequence: CASSSQGYTEAFF.

The DNA of the CDR3 is TGTGCCAGCAGTTCAGGGTGGGGGACAGGACACACCGGGGAGCTGTTTTTT. As protein: CASSSGWGTGHTGELFF. This sequence joins TRBV28 and TRBJ2-2; 8 nucleotides line up with TRBD1. V dropped 4 bases and J dropped 3; count of bases not matched to a gene: 10. CDR3 length: 17 residues. Per the germline V gene, CDR1 is MDHEN and CDR2 is SYDVKM.

V gene TRBV11-2 combines with J gene TRBJ2-6; 8 bases fit TRBD1. Germline loops: CDR1 SGHAT, CDR2 FQNNGV. This CDR3 is 17 amino acids long. The V segment lost 5 bases and the J segment 2 bases; nucleotides outside the gene matches: 8. CDR3 residues: CASSPGGGTAGANVLTF. DNA for the CDR3: TGTGCCAGCAGCCCAGGGGGCGGGACGGCTGGGGCCAACGTCCTGACTTTC.

The chain combines TRBV27 with TRBJ1-1, with D unresolved. Looked up from germline, CDR1 is MNHEY and CDR2 is SMNVEV (reference sequence). The CDR3 totals 13 residues. V was shortened by 7 bases and J by 2 bases, with 11 bases between the two germline ends. The CDR3 DNA follows: TGTGCCAGCACCCTTAACAGTAACACTGAAGCTTTCTTT. This sequence encodes CASTLNSNTEAFF.

The count of this clone is one. V gene TRBV28 combines with J gene TRBJ2-7, with 7 bases matching TRBD1. Trimming at V came to 5 bases and at J to 7 bases, leaving 11 bases not matched to a gene. CDR1 and CDR2 from the germline V gene are MDHEN and SYDVKM. This CDR3 comprises 14 residues. CDR3 in amino acids: CASSLRQGSMEQYF. The CDR3 bases are TGTGCCAGCAGTCTTCGACAGGGTAGTATGGAGCAGTACTTC.

A note on this clone: At one boundary the junction diverges from the germline segment, which might be a read error. The chain combines TRBV30 with TRBJ1-5; 8 bases map to TRBD1. The germline V gene encodes CDR1 GTSNPN and CDR2 SVGIG (reference sequence). The CDR3 consists of 12 residues. For the CDR3, the DNA is TGTGCCTGGGCCCGAGGACAGGGCCCCCTTCGTTTT. It codes for CAWARGQGPLRF.

The DNA of the CDR3 is TGTGCCAGCAGCCAAGGGGGGAGGCGATACAATGAGCAGTTCTTC. Protein sequence: CASSQGGRRYNEQFF. This sequence joins TRBV14 and TRBJ2-1; possible D gene TRBD2, 6 bases. Germline V gene sequence: CDR1 SGHDN, CDR2 FVKESK. This CDR3 has 15 amino acids. The ends were cut back, 1 base at V and 4 bases at J, with 11 bases in the middle.

The J gene is TRBJ2-7, the V gene TRBV29-1; D is perhaps TRBD2 (6 bases). V was shortened by 3 bases and J by 3 bases, with 9 bases between the two germline ends. The CDR3 covers 12 residues. Germline CDR1 SQVTM, CDR2 ANQGSEA. CDR3 nucleotide sequence: TGCAGCGTTGAGCGGGGTCACTACGAGCAGTACTTC. This gives the protein CSVERGHYEQYF.

The chain couples TRBV6-1 to TRBJ1-2, with TRBD1 matching 9 bases. CDR3 length equals 15 residues. V shed 0 bases, J shed 7 bases, and the junction held 6 bases outside the gene matches. CDR1 and CDR2 (germline): MNHNS, SASEGT. The CDR3: CASSEARGTGSGYTF. The CDR3 region has the DNA TGTGCCAGCAGTGAAGCGCGAGGGACAGGGAGTGGCTACACCTTC.

The chain carries TRBV3-1 (or the pseudogene TRBV3-2) and TRBJ1-1, with D uncertain. The CDR3 extends over 12 amino acids. Germline assignment: CDR1 LGHDT and CDR2 YNNKEL (reference sequence). Trimming took off 4 bases at V and 5 bases at J, with 8 bases between the two ends. The CDR3 DNA reads as TGTGCCAGCAGCCCCCGAGGGACTGAAGCTTTCTTT. Its translation: CASSPRGTEAFF.

The rearrangement joins TRBV5-1 to TRBJ2-7, with D possibly TRBD1 on 6 matching bases. CDR3 size: 14 residues. Trimming cost V 4 bases and J 3 bases, with 14 bases left between them. Per the germline V gene, CDR1 is SGHRS and CDR2 is YFSETQ. The CDR3 sequence: CASSPARQVYEQYF. As DNA, the CDR3 is TGCGCCAGCAGCCCCGCGAGACAGGTCTACGAGCAGTACTTC.

This clone was recorded once. The gene calls are TRBV28 and TRBJ1-1; D ambiguous. The CDR3 runs 13 residues. CDR1 is MDHEN, CDR2 SYDVKM, per germline. V was trimmed by 5 bases and J by 4 bases, leaving 11 bases between them. CDR3 amino acids: CASSGPKPTEAFF. The CDR3 DNA sequence: TGTGCCAGCAGTGGGCCAAAACCCACTGAAGCTTTCTTT.

The gene calls are TRBV27 and TRBJ2-7; the match to TRBD1 covers 9 bases. Germline V gene lookup returns CDR1 MNHEY and CDR2 SMNVEV (reference sequence). V gave up 7 bases and J gave up 3 bases; unmatched junction bases: 10. The length of the CDR3 is 15 residues. CDR3 DNA: TGTGCCAGCAACCGACAGGGACAGGGCGACTACGAGCAGTACTTC. Translated, it gives CASNRQGQGDYEQYF.

This sequence joins TRBV3-1 (or the pseudogene TRBV3-2) and TRBJ2-7; D call uncertain. This CDR3 comprises 14 residues. Trimming left V 1 base short and J 2 bases short, with 9 bases between. Looked up from germline, CDR1 is LGHDT and CDR2 is YNNKEL (reference sequence). The CDR3 DNA reads as TGTGCCAGCAGCCAAGGTATTATTACCTACGAGCAGTACTTC. It codes for CASSQGIITYEQYF.

The J gene is TRBJ1-4, the V gene TRBV7-8; D is perhaps TRBD1 (6 bases). Germline V lookup: CDR1 SGHVS, CDR2 FQNEAQ. Trimming cost V 5 bases and J 4 bases, with 14 bases left between them. The CDR3 spans 15 residues. CDR3 nucleotide sequence: TGTGCCAGCAGCCTAATGACAGGATTTAATGAAAAACTGTTTTTT. It translates to CASSLMTGFNEKLFF.

The V call is TRBV28, the J call TRBJ2-7; TRBD1 matches 9 bases. The J segment lost 2 bases and the V segment lost 6 bases, leaving 8 bases of the junction unmatched. The CDR3 has 15 residues. The germline CDR1 and CDR2 sequences are MDHEN and SYDVKM. CDR3 in DNA: TGTGCCAGCAGCGCCCCCGGGACAGGGACCTACGAGCAGTACTTC. Amino acid sequence: CASSAPGTGTYEQYF.

The chain links TRBV7-9 to TRBJ1-2; 9 nucleotides agree with TRBD1. J was trimmed by 8 bases and V by 7 bases; bases with no gene match: 20. This CDR3 is 17 amino acids long. Germline CDR1 SEHNR, CDR2 FQNEAQ (reference sequence). CDR3 coding DNA: TGTGCCAGCACGCTTAACCCCACCGGGACAGGGAAGACGGGCTACACCTTC. Its translation is CASTLNPTGTGKTGYTF. The full variable domain, rest sourced from reference TRBV7-9 and TRBJ1-2, is DTGVSQNPRHKITKRGQNVTFRCDPISEHNRLYWYRQTLGQGPEFLTYFQNEAQLEKSRLLSDRFSAERPKGSFSTLEIQRTEQGDSAMYLCASTLNPTGTGKTGYTFGSGTRLTVV.

J is TRBJ2-7 and V is TRBV29-1; TRBD1 agrees at 10 bases. This CDR3 is built from 14 residues. Germline CDR1 and CDR2: SQVTM and ANQGSEA. With 4 bases clipped from V and 4 bases from J, the junction kept 7 bases outside the gene matches. CDR3: CSVAPRTGGYEQYF. In DNA form, the CDR3 reads TGCAGCGTTGCCCCAAGGACAGGGGGGTACGAGCAGTACTTC.

This chain links TRBV28 with TRBJ2-7; D may be TRBD2 (6 bases). The germline V and J ends were trimmed by 3 bases and 0 bases, with 15 bases remaining between them. Germline CDR1 is MDHEN and CDR2 is SYDVKM. This CDR3 spans 16 amino acids. CDR3 coding DNA: TGTGCCAGCAGTTTTGGAGGGGAGGTTCCCTCCTACGAGCAGTACTTC. Translation gives CASSFGGEVPSYEQYF.

V gene TRBV29-1 combines with J gene TRBJ1-2, with 10 nucleotides matching TRBD1. The CDR3 has 14 residues. J lost 3 bases, V lost 4 bases, and 5 bases had no gene match. Per germline, CDR1 SQVTM and CDR2 ANQGSEA. The CDR3 nucleotides read TGCAGCGTTGCCCGGACAGGGGGGGACTATGGCTACACCTTC. Its translation is CSVARTGGDYGYTF.

CDR3 nucleotides: TGCGCCAGCCCACCCGAGGGGGACCCTGTGAGAAACACCATATATTTT. This translates into CASPPEGDPVRNTIYF. This chain uses TRBV5-1 with TRBJ1-3, with a weak D call TRBD1 (6 bases). V lost 7 bases and J 5 bases, leaving 22 bases between the germline ends. Germline V CDR1 and CDR2: SGHRS, YFSETQ. The CDR3 covers 16 residues.

The chain has TRBV12-3 or TRBV12-4 and TRBJ1-4, with D maybe TRBD1 (5 bases). V dropped 5 bases and J dropped 8 bases, with 9 bases sitting between them. CDR3 length equals 12 residues. The CDR3 spells CASSPRQEKLFF. The CDR3 DNA follows: TGTGCCAGCAGTCCGCGACAGGAAAAACTGTTTTTT.

The rearrangement links TRBV2 to TRBJ1-5, with 9 bases fitting TRBD1. Trimming removed 2 bases from V and 1 base from J; junction bases left unmatched: 6. There are 17 residues in the CDR3. CDR1 and CDR2 from the germline V gene are SNHLY and FYNNEI. The CDR3 loop reads CASSETGTGMSNQPQHF. CDR3 in DNA: TGTGCCAGCAGTGAAACGGGGACAGGGATGAGCAATCAGCCCCAGCATTTT.

The chain recombines TRBV6-5 with TRBJ1-4; 8 bases map to TRBD1. Germline CDR1 reads MNHEY; CDR2 reads SVGAGI. Unmatched junction bases numbered 10, after V lost 6 bases and J lost 7 bases. The CDR3 runs to 15 residues. The CDR3 region has the DNA TGTGCCAGCAGCCCCCGACAGGGGCCAGGTGAAAAACTGTTTTTT. Its protein is CASSPRQGPGEKLFF.